This T cell receptor beta chain appears in the sequencing data of a study of CD8 T cells in Susac syndrome. Trimming removed 0 bases from V and 9 bases from J; junction bases left unmatched: 8. The germline gives CDR1 LGHNA, CDR2 YSLEER. The CDR3 loop spans 15 amino acids. With random hexamers, roughly 0.45 to 1 ug RNA was reverse transcribed. By means of immunoSEQ multiplex PCR, TCR beta CDR3 spanning 54 Vbeta and 13 Jbeta underwent amplification. TCRdb re-analysed the immunoSEQ multiplex PCR reads in MiXCR, keeping a single row per CDR3 protein. The data hold 50,000 or so distinct CDR3 sequences, with around 93% observed a single time. The study used treatment-naive patients who had stable or active relapsing-remitting disease as multiple sclerosis controls.

J is TRBJ2-7 and V is TRBV4-3; 10 nucleotides match TRBD2. This receptor was obtained from a human donor with multiple sclerosis. Input material: CD8+ T cells from PBMCs. The chain's CDR3 is CASSQDASGGPRQYF. For the CDR3, the DNA is TGCGCCAGCAGCCAAGATGCTAGCGGGGGACCGCGGCAGTACTTC.